The entry that follows covers one TCR beta chain sequence. Its antigen is currently unknown. The sample is drawn from a study of cytomegalovirus exposure and HLA in healthy donors. The wider study: Early released data comprised around 80 million unique TCRs from HLA-typed donors.

PCR primers comprised 60 Vbeta and 13 Jbeta primers. The data were produced by immunoSEQ multiplex PCR, yet TCRdb's version contains in-frame clones alone and is incomplete. The sample lists some 210,000 clones; over 80% were seen once. In germline, CDR1 is LNHNV, CDR2 YYDKDF (reference sequence). Trimming pared 0 bases from V and 5 bases from J, leaving 7 bases between. The CDR3 length is 14 residues. Regarding the study as a whole: In a later analysis, HLA-associated beta chains showed higher expansion and lower generation probabilities than comparable chains. Most TCR sequences showed up rarely, but some public TCRs showed up in many donors. Later on, a genetic analysis was performed. It linked a missense variant in DCLRE1C with V- and J-gene trimming of TCR beta.

The sequenced sample was PBMCs. V gene TRBV15 combines with J gene TRBJ2-2, with D uncertain. The sequence came from a woman aged 45-60 years in good health and CMV-seropositive. The CDR3 DNA follows: TGTGCCACCAGCAGAGAACAGTTTACCGGGGAGCTGTTTTTT. Amino acids: CATSREQFTGELFF. The entire variable domain, with the rest obtained from reference TRBV15 and TRBJ2-2, is as follows: DAMVIQNPRYQVTQFGKPVTLSCSQTLNHNVMYWYQQKSSQAPKLLFHYYDKDFNNEADTPDNFQSRRPNTSFCFLDIRSPGLGDTAMYLCATSREQFTGELFFGEGSRLTVL.